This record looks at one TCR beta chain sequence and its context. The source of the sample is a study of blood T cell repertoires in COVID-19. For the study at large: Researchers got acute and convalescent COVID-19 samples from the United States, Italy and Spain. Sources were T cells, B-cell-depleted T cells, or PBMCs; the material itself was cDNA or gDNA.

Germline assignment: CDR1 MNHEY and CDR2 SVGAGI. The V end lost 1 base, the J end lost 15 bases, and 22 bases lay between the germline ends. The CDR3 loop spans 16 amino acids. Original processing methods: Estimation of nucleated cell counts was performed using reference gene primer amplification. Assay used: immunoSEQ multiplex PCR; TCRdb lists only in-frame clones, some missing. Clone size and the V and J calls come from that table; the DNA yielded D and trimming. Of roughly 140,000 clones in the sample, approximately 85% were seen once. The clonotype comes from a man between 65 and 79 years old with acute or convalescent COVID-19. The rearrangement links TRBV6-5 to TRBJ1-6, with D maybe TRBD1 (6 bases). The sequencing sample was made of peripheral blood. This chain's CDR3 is CASSYLGTSPERYLHF. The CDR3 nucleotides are TGTGCCAGCAGTTACTTAGGGACATCTCCCGAGAGGTACCTCCACTTT.